Listed below are T cell receptor beta chains from one sample, sequenced in a study of CD8 T cells in ankylosing spondylitis. TCRdb reprocessed the 5' RACE reads with MiXCR, giving one entry per CDR3 protein. The sample comprises more than 300,000 distinct CDR3 sequences, less than 10% of which are singletons, and approximately 14% rests with the top ten. The source material was blood, either unsorted or a sorted T cell fraction (not recorded which). The receptors shown here come from a male donor with ankylosing spondylitis. The CDR3 runs from the conserved cysteine through the conserved F or W. A D gene is named only where the DNA matches it firmly. Clone size is stated in some rows and not others, as once, few, many or a class when expanded.

CDR3 DNA	CDR3 protein	J gene	V gene	clone size	D gene
TGTGCCAGCAGTCCGGGACAGACCGCCGGGGAGCTGTTTTTT	CASSPGQTAGELFF	TRBJ2-2	TRBV6-4	many	TRBD1
TGTGCCAGCAGCCGGTTCGGACAGGGTTGGTACAATGAGCAGTTCTTC	CASSRFGQGWYNEQFF	TRBJ2-1	TRBV14	few	TRBD1
TGTGCCAGCAGCTTAGGACTAGCTGACAATGAGCAGTTCTTC	CASSLGLADNEQFF	TRBJ2-1	TRBV7-3	many	TRBD2
TGTGCCAGCAGCTTGCCTCAGTTTCCTGGTGCCACAGATACGCAGTATTTT	CASSLPQFPGATDTQYF	TRBJ2-3	TRBV7-9	few	NA
TGTGCCAGCAGCCAAGATAGAGGGGGGAATCAGCCCCAGCATTTT	CASSQDRGGNQPQHF	TRBJ1-5	TRBV3-1	NA	NA
TGTGCCAGCAGCGTAGTGCCCGCAGGCAGCTACAATGAGCAGTTCTTC	CASSVVPAGSYNEQFF	TRBJ2-1	TRBV9	few	NA
TGTGCCAGCACCTGGACGGAGTCCTACGAGCAGTACTTC	CASTWTESYEQYF	TRBJ2-7	TRBV7-9	few	NA
TGTGCCAGCAGCTTAGATCCGGTCCAGCCCCAGCATTTT	CASSLDPVQPQHF	TRBJ1-5	TRBV11-2	many	NA
TGCGCCAGCAGCTTCGGGCAGGTTGGTGGTTACGAGCAGTACTTC	CASSFGQVGGYEQYF	TRBJ2-7	TRBV5-1	many	NA
TGCAGCGCCGTTTTTCAGGGTGTAAATCAGCCCCAGCATTTT	CSAVFQGVNQPQHF	TRBJ1-5	TRBV29-1	NA	NA
TGTGCCAGCAGCGCGGGACAGGGTGTCGAGACCCAGTACTTC	CASSAGQGVETQYF	TRBJ2-5	TRBV9	NA	TRBD1
TGTGCCAGCAGCTCATCCGGGACCCTGGCAGACGAGCAGTACTTC	CASSSSGTLADEQYF	TRBJ2-7	TRBV11-1	few	NA
TGTGCCAGCAGCTTAGGGGTGGAGCAGTACTTC	CASSLGVEQYF	TRBJ2-7	TRBV7-9	NA	NA
TGTGCCAGCAGGCAGGGGAGCACCTACGAGCAGTACTTC	CASRQGSTYEQYF	TRBJ2-7	TRBV11-2	few	NA
TGTGCCAGCAGCTACAAATCGGGACTAGCGGTGAACTACGAGCAGTACTTC	CASSYKSGLAVNYEQYF	TRBJ2-7	TRBV7-2	many	TRBD2
TGTGCCAGCAGCTCGACTAGCGGGGGCTACGAGCAGTACTTC	CASSSTSGGYEQYF	TRBJ2-7	TRBV9	many	TRBD2
TGTGCCAGCAGCCAAGGAGTCGTCAATGAGCAGTTCTTC	CASSQGVVNEQFF	TRBJ2-1	TRBV4-2	few	NA